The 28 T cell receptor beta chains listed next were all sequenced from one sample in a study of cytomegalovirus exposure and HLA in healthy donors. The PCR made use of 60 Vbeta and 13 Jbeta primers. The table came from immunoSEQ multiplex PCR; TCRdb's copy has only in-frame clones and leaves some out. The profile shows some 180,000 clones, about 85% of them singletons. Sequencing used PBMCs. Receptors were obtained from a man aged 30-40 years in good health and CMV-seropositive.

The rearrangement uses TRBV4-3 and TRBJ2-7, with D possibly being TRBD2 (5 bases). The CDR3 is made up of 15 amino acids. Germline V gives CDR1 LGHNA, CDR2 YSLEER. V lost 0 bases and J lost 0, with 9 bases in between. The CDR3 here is CASSQERESSYEQYF. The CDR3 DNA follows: TGCGCCAGCAGCCAAGAGAGGGAAAGCTCCTACGAGCAGTACTTC.

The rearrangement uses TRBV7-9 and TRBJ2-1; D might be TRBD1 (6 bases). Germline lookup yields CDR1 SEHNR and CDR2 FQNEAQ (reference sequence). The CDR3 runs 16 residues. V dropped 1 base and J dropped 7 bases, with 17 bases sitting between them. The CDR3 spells CASSLVIGQFGNEQFF. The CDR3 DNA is TGTGCCAGCAGCTTAGTCATTGGACAGTTTGGGAATGAGCAGTTCTTC. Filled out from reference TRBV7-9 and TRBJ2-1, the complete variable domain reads DTGVSQNPRHKITKRGQNVTFRCDPISEHNRLYWYRQTLGQGPEFLTYFQNEAQLEKSRLLSDRFSAERPKGSFSTLEIQRTEQGDSAMYLCASSLVIGQFGNEQFFGPGTRLTVL.

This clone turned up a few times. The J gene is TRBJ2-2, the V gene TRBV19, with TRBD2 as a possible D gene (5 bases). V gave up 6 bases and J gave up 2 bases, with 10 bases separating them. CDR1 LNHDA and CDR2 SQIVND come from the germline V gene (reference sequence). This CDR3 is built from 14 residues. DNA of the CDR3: TGTGCCAGTAGATTAGAGGGTAACACCGGGGAGCTGTTTTTT. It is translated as CASRLEGNTGELFF.

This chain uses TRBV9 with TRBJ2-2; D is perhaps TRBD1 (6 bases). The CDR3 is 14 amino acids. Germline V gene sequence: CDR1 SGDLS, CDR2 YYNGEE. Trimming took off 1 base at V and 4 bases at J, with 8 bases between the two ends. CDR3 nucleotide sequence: TGTGCCAGCAGCGTACAGGGGATCACCGGGGAGCTGTTTTTT. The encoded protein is CASSVQGITGELFF.

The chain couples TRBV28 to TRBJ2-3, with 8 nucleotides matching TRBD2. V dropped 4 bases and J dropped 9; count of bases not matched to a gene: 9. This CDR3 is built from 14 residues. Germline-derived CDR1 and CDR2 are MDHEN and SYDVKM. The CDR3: CASSSGGRAGTQYF. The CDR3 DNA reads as TGTGCCAGCAGTTCGGGGGGGCGGGCGGGGACGCAGTATTTT.

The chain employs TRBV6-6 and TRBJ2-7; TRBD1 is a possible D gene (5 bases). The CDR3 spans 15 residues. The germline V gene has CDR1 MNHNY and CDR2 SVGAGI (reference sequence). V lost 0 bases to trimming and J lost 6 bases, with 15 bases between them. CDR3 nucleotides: TGTGCCAGCAGTTACTCGACAGTCAGGGTGAGCGAGCAGTACTTC. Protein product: CASSYSTVRVSEQYF.

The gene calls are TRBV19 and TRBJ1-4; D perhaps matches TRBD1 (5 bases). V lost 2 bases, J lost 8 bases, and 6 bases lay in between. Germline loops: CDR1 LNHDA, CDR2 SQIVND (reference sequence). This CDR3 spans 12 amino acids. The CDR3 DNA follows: TGTGCCAGTAGTATACGACAGGAAAAACTGTTTTTT. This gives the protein CASSIRQEKLFF.

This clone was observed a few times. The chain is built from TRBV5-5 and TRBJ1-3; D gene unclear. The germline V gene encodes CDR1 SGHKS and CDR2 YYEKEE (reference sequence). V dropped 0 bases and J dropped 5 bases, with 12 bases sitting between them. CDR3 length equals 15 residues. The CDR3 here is CASSLESLKRNTIYF. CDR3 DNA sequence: TGTGCCAGCAGCTTGGAGAGTCTTAAGAGAAACACCATATATTTT.

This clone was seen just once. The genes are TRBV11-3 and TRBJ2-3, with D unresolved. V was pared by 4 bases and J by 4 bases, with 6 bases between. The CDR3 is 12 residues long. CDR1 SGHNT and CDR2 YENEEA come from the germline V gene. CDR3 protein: CASSSRSDTQYF. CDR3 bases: TGTGCCAGCAGCTCCAGGTCAGATACGCAGTATTTT.

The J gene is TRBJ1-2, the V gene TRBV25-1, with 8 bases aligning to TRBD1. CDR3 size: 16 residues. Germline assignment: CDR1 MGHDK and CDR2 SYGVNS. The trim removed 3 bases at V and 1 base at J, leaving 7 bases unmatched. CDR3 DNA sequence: TGTGCCAGCAGTGATTCAGGGGGCAACCGTAACTATGGCTACACCTTC. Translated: CASSDSGGNRNYGYTF.

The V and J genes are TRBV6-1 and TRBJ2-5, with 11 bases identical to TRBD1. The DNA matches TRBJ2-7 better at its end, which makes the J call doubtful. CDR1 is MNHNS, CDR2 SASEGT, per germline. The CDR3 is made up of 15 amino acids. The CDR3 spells CASSERGTGGYEQYF. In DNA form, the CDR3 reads TGTGCCAGCAGTGAAAGGGGGACAGGGGGCTACGAGCAGTACTTC.

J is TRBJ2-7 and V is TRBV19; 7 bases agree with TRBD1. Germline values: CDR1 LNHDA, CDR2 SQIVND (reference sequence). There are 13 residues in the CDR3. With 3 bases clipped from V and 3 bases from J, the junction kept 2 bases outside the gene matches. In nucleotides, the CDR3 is TGTGCCAGTAGTATCGGGACAGACTACGAGCAGTACTTC. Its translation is CASSIGTDYEQYF.

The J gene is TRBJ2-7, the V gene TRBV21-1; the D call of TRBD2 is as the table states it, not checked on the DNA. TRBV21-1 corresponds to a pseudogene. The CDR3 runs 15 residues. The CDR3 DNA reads TGTGCCAGCAGCCCGGGACTAGCGGGGGCGTGCGAGCAGTACGTC. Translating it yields CASSPGLAGACEQYV.

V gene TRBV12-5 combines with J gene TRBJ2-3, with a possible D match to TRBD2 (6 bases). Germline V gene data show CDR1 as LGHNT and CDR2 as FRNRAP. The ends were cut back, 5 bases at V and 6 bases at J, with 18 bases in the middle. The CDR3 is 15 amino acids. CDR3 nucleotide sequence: TGTGCTAGTGGTCTTCTGGAGGGTCCAGGGGATACGCAGTATTTT. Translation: CASGLLEGPGDTQYF.

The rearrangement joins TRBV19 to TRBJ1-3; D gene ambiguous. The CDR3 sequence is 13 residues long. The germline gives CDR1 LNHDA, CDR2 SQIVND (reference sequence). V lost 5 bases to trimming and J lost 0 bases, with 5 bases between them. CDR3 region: CASSSSSGNTIYF. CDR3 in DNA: TGTGCCAGTAGTTCGAGCTCTGGAAACACCATATATTTT.

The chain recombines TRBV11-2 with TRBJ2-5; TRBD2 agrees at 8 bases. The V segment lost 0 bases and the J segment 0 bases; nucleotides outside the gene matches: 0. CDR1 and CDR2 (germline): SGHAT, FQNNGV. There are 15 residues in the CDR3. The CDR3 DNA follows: TGTGCCAGCAGCTTAGAACTAGCGGACCAAGAGACCCAGTACTTC. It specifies CASSLELADQETQYF.

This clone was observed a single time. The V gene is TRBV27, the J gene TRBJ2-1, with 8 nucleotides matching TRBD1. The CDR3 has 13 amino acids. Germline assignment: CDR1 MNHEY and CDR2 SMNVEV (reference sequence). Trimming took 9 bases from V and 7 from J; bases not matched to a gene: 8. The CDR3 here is CASTGTGPNEQFF. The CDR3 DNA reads TGTGCCAGTACCGGGACAGGTCCAAATGAGCAGTTCTTC.

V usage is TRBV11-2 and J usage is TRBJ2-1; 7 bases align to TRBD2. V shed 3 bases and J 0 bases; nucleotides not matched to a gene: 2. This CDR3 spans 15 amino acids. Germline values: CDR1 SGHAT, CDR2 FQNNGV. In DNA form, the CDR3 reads TGTGCCAGCAGCTTTGGCGGGGGCTCCTACAATGAGCAGTTCTTC. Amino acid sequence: CASSFGGGSYNEQFF.

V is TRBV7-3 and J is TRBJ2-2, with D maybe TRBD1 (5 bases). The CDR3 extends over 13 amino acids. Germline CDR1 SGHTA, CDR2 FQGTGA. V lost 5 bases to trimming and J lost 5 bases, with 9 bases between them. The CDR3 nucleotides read TGTGCCAGCAGCGCCACAGGAACCGGGGAGCTGTTTTTT. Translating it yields CASSATGTGELFF.

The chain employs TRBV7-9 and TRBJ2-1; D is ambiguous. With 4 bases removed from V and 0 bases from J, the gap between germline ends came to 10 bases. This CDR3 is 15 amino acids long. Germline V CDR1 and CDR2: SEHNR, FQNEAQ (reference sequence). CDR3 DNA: TGTGCCAGCAGCTCGATCACGGTCTCCTACAATGAGCAGTTCTTC. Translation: CASSSITVSYNEQFF.

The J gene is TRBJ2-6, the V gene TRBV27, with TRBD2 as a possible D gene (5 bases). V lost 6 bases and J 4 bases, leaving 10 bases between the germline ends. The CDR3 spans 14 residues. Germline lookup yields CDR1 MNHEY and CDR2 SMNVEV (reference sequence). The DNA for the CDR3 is TGTGCCAGCAGACGAACGGGAGGGGCCAACGTCCTGACTTTC. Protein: CASRRTGGANVLTF. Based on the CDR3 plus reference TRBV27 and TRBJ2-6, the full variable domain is EAQVTQNPRYLITVTGKKLTVTCSQNMNHEYMSWYRQDPGLGLRQIYYSMNVEVTDKGDVPEGYKVSRKEKRNFPLILESPSPNQTSLYFCASRRTGGANVLTFGAGSRLTVL.

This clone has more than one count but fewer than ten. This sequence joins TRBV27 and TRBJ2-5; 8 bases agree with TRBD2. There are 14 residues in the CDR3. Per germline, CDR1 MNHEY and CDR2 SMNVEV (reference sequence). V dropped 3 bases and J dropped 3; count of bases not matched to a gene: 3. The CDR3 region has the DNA TGTGCCAGCAGTTTCTTGGGACTAGAAGAGACCCAGTACTTC. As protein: CASSFLGLEETQYF.

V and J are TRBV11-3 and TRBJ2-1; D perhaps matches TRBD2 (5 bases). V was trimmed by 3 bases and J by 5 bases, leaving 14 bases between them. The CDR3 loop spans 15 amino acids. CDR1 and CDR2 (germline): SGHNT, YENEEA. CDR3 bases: TGTGCCAGCAGCTTTGGCCTAGCAGTGGACAATGAGCAGTTCTTC. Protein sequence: CASSFGLAVDNEQFF.

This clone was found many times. CDR3 protein: CASRYQGSSEQYF. CDR3 DNA sequence: TGTGCCAGCAGATACCAGGGTAGTTCCGAGCAGTACTTC. The chain carries TRBV6-5 and TRBJ2-7; tentative D call: TRBD1 (5 bases). V was shortened by 6 bases and J by 6 bases, with 15 bases between the two germline ends. The CDR3 is 13 amino acids. Germline values: CDR1 MNHEY, CDR2 SVGAGI.

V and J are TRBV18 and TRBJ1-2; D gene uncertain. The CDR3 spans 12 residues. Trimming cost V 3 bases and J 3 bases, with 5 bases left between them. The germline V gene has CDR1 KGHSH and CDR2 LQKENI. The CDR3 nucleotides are TGTGCCAGCTCACCCACAGACTATGGCTACACCTTC. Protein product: CASSPTDYGYTF.

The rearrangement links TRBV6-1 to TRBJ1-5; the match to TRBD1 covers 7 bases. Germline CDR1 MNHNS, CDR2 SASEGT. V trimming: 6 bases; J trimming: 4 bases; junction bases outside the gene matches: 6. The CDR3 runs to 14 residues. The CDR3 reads CASRPRDRNQPQHF. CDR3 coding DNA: TGTGCCAGCAGGCCCCGGGACAGAAATCAGCCCCAGCATTTT.

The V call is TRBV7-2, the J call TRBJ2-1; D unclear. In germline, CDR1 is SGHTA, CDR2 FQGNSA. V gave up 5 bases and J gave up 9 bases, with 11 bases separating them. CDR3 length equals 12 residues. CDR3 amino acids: CASSPLRLEQFF. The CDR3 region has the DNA TGTGCCAGCAGCCCCCTACGACTTGAGCAGTTCTTC.

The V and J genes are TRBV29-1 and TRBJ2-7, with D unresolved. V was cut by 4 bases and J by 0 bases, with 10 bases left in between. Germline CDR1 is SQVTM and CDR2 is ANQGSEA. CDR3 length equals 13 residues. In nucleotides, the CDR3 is TGCAGCGTTGTGGGCCAGACCTCCTACGAGCAGTACTTC. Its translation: CSVVGQTSYEQYF.